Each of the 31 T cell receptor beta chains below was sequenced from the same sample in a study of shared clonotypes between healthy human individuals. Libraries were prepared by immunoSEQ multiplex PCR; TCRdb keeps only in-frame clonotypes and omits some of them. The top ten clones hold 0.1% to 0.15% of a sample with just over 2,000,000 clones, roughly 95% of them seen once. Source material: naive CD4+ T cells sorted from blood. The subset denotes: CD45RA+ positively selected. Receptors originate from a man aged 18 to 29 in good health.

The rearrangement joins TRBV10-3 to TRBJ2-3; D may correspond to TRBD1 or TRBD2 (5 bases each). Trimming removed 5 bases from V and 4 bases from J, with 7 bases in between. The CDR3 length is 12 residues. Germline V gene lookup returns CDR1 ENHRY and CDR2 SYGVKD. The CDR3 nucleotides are TGTGCCATCAGTCCGGGACCAGATACGCAGTATTTT. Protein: CAISPGPDTQYF.

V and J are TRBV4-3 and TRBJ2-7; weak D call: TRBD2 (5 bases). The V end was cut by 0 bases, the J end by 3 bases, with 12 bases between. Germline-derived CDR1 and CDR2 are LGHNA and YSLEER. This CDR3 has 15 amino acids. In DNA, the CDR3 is TGCGCCAGCAGCCAAGAGGAGGAACTGGTCTACGAGCAGTACTTC. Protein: CASSQEEELVYEQYF.

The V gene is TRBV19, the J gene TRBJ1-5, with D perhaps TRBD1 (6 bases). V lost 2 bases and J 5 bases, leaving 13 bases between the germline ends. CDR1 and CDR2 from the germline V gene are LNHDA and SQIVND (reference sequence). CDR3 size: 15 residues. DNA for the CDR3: TGTGCCAGTAGTATAAAACAGGGTGCACATCAGCCCCAGCATTTT. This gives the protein CASSIKQGAHQPQHF.

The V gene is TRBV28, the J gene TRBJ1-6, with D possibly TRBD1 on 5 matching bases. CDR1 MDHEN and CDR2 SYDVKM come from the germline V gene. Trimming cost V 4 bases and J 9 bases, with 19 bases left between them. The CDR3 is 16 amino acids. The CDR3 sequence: CASSSPELGPGSPLHF. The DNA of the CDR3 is TGTGCCAGCAGTTCACCCGAGCTGGGGCCGGGTTCACCCCTCCACTTT.

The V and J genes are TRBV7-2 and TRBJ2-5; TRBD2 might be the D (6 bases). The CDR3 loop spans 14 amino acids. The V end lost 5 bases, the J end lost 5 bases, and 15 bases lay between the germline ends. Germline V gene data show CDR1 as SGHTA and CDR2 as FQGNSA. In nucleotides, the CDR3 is TGTGCCAGCAGCCCCCAAGCAGGGAGGGAGACCCAGTACTTC. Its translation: CASSPQAGRETQYF.

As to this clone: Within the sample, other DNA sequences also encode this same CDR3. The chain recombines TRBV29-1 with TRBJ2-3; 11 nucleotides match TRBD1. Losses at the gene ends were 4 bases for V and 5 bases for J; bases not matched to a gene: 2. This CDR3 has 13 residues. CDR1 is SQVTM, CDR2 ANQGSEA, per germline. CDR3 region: CSVGTGGRDTQYF. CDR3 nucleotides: TGCAGCGTTGGGACAGGGGGCAGAGATACGCAGTATTTT.

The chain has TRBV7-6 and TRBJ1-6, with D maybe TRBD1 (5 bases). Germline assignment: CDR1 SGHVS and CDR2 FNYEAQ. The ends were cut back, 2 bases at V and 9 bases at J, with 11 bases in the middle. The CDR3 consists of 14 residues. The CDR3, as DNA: TGTGCCAGCAGCTTATCAGGGAGTGGTTCACCCCTCCACTTT. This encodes CASSLSGSGSPLHF.

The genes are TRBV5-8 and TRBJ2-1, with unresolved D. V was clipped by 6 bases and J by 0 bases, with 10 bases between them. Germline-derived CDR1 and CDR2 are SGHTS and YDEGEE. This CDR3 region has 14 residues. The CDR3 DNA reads TGTGCCAGCATCAAGTATTCCTCCTACAATGAGCAGTTCTTC. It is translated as CASIKYSSYNEQFF.

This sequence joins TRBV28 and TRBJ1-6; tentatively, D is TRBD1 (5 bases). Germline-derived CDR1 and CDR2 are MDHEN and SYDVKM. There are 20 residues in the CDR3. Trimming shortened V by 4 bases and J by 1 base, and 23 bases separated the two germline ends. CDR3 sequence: CASSSGAKGTLMSYNSPLHF. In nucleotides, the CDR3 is TGTGCCAGCAGTTCCGGGGCCAAGGGGACGTTAATGTCCTATAATTCACCCCTCCACTTT.

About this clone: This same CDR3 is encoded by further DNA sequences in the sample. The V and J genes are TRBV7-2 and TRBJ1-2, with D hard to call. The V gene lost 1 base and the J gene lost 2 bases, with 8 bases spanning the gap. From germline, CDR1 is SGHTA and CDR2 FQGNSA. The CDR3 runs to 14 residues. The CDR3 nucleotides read TGTGCCAGCAGCTTAGGGCCGGACAACTATGGCTACACCTTC. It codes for CASSLGPDNYGYTF.

CDR3 loop: CASSLPSRGSYEQYF. CDR3 DNA sequence: TGTGCCAGCAGTCTCCCCTCGAGGGGCAGCTACGAGCAGTACTTC. The chain carries TRBV28 and TRBJ2-7; D tentatively reads TRBD1 or TRBD2 (5 bases each). Germline V gene sequence: CDR1 MDHEN, CDR2 SYDVKM. With 5 bases removed from V and 3 bases from J, the gap between germline ends came to 17 bases. The CDR3 runs 15 residues.

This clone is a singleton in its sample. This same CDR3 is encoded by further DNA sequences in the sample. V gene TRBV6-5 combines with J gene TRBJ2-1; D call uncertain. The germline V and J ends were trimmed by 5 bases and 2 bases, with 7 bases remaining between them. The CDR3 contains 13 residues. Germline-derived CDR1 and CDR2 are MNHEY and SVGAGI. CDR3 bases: TGTGCCAGCAGTCCAACCCCCTACAATGAGCAGTTCTTC. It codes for CASSPTPYNEQFF.

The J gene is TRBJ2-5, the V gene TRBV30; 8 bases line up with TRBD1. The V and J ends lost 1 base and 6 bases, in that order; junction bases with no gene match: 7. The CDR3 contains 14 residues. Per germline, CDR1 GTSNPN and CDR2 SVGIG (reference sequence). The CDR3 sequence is CAWSAGQGRQTQYF. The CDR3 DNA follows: TGTGCCTGGAGTGCAGGACAGGGACGACAGACCCAGTACTTC.

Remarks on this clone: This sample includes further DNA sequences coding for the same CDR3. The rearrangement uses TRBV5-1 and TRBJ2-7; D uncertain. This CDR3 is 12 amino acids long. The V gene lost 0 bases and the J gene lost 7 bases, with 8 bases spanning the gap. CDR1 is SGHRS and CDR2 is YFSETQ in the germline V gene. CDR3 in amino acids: CASSLAGGEQYF. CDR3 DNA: TGCGCCAGCAGCTTGGCGGGTGGAGAGCAGTACTTC.

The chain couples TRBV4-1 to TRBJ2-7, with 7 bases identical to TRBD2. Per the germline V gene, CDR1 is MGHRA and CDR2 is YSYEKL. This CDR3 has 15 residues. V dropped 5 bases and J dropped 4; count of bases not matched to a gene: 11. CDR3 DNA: TGCGCCAGCAGCGCATCTAGCGGACGCACATACGAGCAGTACTTC. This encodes CASSASSGRTYEQYF.

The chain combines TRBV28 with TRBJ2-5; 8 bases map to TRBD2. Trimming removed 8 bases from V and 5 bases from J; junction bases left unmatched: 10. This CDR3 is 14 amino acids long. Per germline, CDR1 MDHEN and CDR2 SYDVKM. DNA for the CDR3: TGTGCCAGCTGGCCAGGCGGGAGGCCCGAGACCCAGTACTTC. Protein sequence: CASWPGGRPETQYF.

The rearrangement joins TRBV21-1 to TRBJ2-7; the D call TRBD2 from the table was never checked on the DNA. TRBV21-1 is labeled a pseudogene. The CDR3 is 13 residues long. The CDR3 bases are TGTGCCAGCCCCGGGAGAGGCAACTACGAGCAGTACTTC. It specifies CASPGRGNYEQYF.

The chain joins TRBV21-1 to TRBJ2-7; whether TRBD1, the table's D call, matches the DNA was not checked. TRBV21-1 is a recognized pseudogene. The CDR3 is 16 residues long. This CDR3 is CASSNRTGQGPYEQYF. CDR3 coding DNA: TGTGCCAGCAGCAATAGGACGGGACAGGGCCCCTACGAGCAGTACTTC.

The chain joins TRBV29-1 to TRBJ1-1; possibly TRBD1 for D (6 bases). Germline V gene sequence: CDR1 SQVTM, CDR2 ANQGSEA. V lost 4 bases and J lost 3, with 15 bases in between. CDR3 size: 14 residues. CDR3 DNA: TGCAGCGTTGGAAACAGGGTGTCGGACACTGAAGCTTTCTTT. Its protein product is CSVGNRVSDTEAFF.

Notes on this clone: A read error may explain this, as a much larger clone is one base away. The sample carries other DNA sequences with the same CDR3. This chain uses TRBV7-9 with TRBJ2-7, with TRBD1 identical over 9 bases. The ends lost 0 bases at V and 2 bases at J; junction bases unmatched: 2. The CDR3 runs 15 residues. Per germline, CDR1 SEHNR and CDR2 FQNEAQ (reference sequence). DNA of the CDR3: TGTGCCAGCAGCTTAGCCGGGACAGGGCCCTACGAGCAGTACTTC. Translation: CASSLAGTGPYEQYF.

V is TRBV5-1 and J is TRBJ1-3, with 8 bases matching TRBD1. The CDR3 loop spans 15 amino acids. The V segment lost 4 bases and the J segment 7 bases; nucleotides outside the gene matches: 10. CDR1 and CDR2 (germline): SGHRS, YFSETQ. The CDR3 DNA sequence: TGCGCCAGCAGCGTCCCCCGGGACAGGTCTAACACCATATATTTT. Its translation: CASSVPRDRSNTIYF.

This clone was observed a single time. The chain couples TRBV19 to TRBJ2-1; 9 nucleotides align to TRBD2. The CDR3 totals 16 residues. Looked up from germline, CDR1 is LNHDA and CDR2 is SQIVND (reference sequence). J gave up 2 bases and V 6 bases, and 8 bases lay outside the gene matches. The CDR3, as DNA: TGTGCCAGTAGCCCGACTAGCGGAGAGCCCTACAATGAGCAGTTCTTC. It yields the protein CASSPTSGEPYNEQFF. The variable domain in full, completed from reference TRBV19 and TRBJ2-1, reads DGGITQSPKYLFRKEGQNVTLSCEQNLNHDAMYWYRQDPGQGLRLIYYSQIVNDFQKGDIAEGYSVSREKKESFPLTVTSAQKNPTAFYLCASSPTSGEPYNEQFFGPGTRLTVL.

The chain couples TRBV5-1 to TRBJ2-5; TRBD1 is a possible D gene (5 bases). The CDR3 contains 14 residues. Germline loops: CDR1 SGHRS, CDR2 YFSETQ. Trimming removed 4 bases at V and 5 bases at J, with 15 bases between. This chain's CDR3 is CASSPGQGWETQYF. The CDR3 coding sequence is TGCGCCAGCAGCCCTGGACAAGGATGGGAGACCCAGTACTTC.

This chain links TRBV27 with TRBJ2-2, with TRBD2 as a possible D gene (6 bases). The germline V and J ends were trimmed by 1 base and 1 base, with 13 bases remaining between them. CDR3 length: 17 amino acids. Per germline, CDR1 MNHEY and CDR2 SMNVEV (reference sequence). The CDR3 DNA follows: TGTGCCAGCAGTTTATTTTCGCTAGCGCAGAACACCGGGGAGCTGTTTTTT. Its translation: CASSLFSLAQNTGELFF.

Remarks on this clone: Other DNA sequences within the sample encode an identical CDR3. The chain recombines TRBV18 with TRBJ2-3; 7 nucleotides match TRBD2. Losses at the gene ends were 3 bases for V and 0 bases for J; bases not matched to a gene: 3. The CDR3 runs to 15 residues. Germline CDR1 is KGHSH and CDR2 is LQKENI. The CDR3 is CASSPVGGSTDTQYF. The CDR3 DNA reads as TGTGCCAGCTCACCTGTCGGGGGGAGCACAGATACGCAGTATTTT. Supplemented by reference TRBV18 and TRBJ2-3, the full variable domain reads NAGVMQNPRHLVRRRGQEARLRCSPMKGHSHVYWYRQLPEEGLKFMVYLQKENIIDESGMPKERFSAEFPKEGPSILRIQQVVRGDSAAYFCASSPVGGSTDTQYFGPGTRLTVL.

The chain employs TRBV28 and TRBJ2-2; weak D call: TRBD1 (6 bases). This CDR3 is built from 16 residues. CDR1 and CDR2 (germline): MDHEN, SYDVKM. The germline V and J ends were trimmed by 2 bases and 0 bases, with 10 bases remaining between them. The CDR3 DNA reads TGTGCCAGCAGTTTACACAGGGTGGCGAACACCGGGGAGCTGTTTTTT. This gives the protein CASSLHRVANTGELFF.

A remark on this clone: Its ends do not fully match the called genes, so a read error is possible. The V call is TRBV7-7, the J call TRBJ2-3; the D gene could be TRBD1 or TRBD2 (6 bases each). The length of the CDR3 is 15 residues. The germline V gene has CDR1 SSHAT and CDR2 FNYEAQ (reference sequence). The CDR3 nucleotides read TGTGCTAGCAGCCTAAGGGGGGAGGGCACAGATACGCAGTATTTT. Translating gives CASSLRGEGTDTQYF.

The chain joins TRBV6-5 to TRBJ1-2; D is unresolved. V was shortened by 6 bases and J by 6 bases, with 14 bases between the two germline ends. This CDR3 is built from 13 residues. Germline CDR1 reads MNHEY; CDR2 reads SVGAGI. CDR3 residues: CASSPEVNHGYTF. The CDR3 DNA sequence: TGTGCCAGCAGCCCCGAAGTGAACCATGGCTACACCTTC.

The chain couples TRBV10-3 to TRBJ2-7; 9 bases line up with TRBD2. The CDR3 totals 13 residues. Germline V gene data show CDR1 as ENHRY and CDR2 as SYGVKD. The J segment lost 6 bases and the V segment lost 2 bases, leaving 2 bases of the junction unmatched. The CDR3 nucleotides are TGTGCCATCAGTGAGAGTAGCGGGAGCGAGCAGTACTTC. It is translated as CAISESSGSEQYF.

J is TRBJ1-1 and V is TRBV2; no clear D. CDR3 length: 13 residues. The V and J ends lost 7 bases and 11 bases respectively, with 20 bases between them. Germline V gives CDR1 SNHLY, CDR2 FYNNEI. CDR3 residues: CASNILRASGAFF. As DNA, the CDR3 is TGTGCCAGCAATATTCTCCGTGCGTCTGGGGCTTTCTTT.

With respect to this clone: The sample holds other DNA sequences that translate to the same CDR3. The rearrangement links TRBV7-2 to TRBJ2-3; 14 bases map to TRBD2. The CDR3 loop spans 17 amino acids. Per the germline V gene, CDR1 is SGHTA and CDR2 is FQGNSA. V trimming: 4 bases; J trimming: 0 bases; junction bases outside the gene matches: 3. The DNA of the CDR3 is TGTGCCAGCAGCTCTGGGACTAGCGGGAGTAGCACAGATACGCAGTATTTT. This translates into CASSSGTSGSSTDTQYF.